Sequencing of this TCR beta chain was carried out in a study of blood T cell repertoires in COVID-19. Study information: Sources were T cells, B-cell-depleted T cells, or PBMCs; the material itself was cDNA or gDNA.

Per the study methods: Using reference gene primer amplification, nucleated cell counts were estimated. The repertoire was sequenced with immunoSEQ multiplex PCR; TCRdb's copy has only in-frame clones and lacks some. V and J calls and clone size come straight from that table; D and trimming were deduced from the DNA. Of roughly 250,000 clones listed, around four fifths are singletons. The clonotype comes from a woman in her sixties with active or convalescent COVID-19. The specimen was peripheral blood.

The CDR3 sequence: CASSLRGPLHF. CDR3 DNA sequence: TGTGCCAGCAGTTTACGAGGGCCCCTCCACTTT. This chain joins TRBV12-3 or TRBV12-4 and TRBJ1-6; no reliable D call. V was clipped by 2 bases and J by 13 bases, with 6 bases between them. This CDR3 is built from 11 residues.